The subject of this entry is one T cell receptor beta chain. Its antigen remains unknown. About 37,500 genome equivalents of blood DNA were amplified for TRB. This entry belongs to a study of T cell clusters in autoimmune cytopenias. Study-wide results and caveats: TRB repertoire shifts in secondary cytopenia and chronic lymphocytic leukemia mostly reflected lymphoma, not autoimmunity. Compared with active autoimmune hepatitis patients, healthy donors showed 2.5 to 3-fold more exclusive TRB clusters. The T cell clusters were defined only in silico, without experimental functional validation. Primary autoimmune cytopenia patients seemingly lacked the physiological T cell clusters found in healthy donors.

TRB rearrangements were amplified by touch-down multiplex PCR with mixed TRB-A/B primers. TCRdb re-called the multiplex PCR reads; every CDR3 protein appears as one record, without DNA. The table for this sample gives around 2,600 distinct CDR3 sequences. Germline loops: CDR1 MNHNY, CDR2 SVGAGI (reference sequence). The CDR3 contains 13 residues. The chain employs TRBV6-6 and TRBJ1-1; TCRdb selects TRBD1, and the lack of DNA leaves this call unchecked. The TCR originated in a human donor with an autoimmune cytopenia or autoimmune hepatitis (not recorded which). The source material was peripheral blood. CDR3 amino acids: CASSSGADTEAFF.